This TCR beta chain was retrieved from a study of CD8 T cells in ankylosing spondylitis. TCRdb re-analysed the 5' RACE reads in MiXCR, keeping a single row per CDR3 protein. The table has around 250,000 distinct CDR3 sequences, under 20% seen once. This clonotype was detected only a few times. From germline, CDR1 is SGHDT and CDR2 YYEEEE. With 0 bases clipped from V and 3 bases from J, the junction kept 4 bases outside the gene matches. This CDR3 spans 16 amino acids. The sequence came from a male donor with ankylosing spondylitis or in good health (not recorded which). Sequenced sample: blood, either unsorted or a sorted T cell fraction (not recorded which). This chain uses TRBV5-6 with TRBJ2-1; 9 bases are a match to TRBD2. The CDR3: CASSLAGREGYNEQFF. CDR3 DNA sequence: TGTGCCAGCAGCTTGGCCGGGCGGGAGGGCTACAATGAGCAGTTCTTC.